This TCR beta chain derives from a study of blood T cell repertoires in COVID-19 (dated by TCRdb to the early 2020s). Context from the whole study: Samples covering the acute and convalescent phases of COVID-19 were provided by collaborators in the United States, Italy and Spain. The material from the prospective study consisted of cDNA or gDNA derived from T cells, B-cell-depleted T cells, or PBMCs. The dataset comprised deeply sampled blood TCRbeta repertoires from subjects exposed to, actively infected with, or recovered from COVID-19. The repertoires were made available in a free public database intended to serve as a resource for research on the immune response to SARS-CoV-2. The samples were drawn from two sources: the first 160 participants of the ongoing ImmuneRACE study, and 950 to 1,500 subjects contributed by 6 global collaborators. Nearly every sample came with metadata listing a de-identified subject ID, COVID-19 status, age in years and sex. HLA class I and class II types, where available, came from metadata supplied by the sample provider rather than from assay-based typing.

Broad study findings and their caveats: How much clinical and demographic metadata was included differed by source and by participant, and the metadata was provided uncurated.

On this clone itself: It has no known antigen specificity. There are no base qualities to consult, and no much larger clone falls within one base.

One collaborating source in Seattle enrolled patients while the patients were actively infected and followed the patients over time throughout the course of disease. Each collaborating institution followed its own protocols to collect whole blood in K2EDTA tubes. Collaborator samples were shipped for TCRbeta analysis as frozen whole blood, isolated PBMCs, or DNA extracted from either sample type. TCRbeta CDR3 regions were amplified from genomic DNA using the immunoSEQ Assay, a bias-controlled multiplex PCR. Per the authors' processing: Nucleated cell counts per sample were estimated from amplification of reference gene primers within the assay. To quantify the absolute abundance of each unique TCRbeta CDR3 rearrangement, sequence reads were collapsed and filtered. For each sample, productive Simpson clonality was calculated by taking the square root of Simpson's diversity index across productive rearrangements. As stored in TCRdb, this immuneACCESS dataset retains in-frame rearrangements with V and J assigned. A fraction of the clones does not appear; measured against another copy, unresolved V genes explain less than half of the discrepancy, and the remainder lacks a known reason. The DNA gave D and trimming, while V, J and clone size come from that table. Counted in this sample were 210,000 or so clones; 84% of them appeared once. The ten largest account for over 6.5% of the sample.

Cut back by 1 base and 5 bases, the V and J ends lie 15 bases apart. The germline V gene provides CDR1 MGHDK and CDR2 SYGVNS. The CDR3 runs 15 residues from the cysteine to the phenylalanine. The CDR3 DNA has 45 bases and is translated from base 1. The sample taken for sequencing was peripheral blood. This receptor was obtained from a woman of 80 years or more with COVID-19, enrolled during active disease. The V and J genes are TRBV25-1 and TRBJ2-7; possibly the D gene is TRBD2, per 6 matching bases. DNA sequence: TGTGCCAGCAGTGAATCGGGGGTTCTCGGCCACGAGCAGTACTTC. This gives the protein CASSESGVLGHEQYF.